This T cell receptor (beta chain) was sequenced during a study of cytomegalovirus exposure and HLA in healthy donors. Overall study findings and caveats: Presence/absence analyses treated sequencing depth as roughly uniform across donors. Later examination showed HLA-associated TCR beta chains had greater clonal expansion than equally common others. Specificity of a few CMV-associated chains for CMV antigens was verified in vitro. Productive rates of about 87% or about 30% were seen for most TCR beta V segments in an earlier analysis.

Germline lookup yields CDR1 LGHNA and CDR2 YNFKEQ. The V and J ends lost 0 bases and 13 bases, in that order; junction bases with no gene match: 8. The length of the CDR3 is 14 residues. The PCR made use of 60 Vbeta and 13 Jbeta primers. Measured with immunoSEQ multiplex PCR; TCRdb has only the in-frame clones, and not every one. The listing records 130,000 to 150,000 clones. About this clone: Its target is not known.

The gene calls are TRBV4-2 and TRBJ2-1; 8 bases line up with TRBD2. The clonotype was recovered from a woman between 45 and 60 years old in good health and CMV-seronegative. The material sequenced was PBMCs. CDR3 region: CASSQEGSGEPQFF. The CDR3 nucleotides are TGTGCCAGCAGCCAAGAGGGTAGCGGGGAACCCCAGTTCTTC.